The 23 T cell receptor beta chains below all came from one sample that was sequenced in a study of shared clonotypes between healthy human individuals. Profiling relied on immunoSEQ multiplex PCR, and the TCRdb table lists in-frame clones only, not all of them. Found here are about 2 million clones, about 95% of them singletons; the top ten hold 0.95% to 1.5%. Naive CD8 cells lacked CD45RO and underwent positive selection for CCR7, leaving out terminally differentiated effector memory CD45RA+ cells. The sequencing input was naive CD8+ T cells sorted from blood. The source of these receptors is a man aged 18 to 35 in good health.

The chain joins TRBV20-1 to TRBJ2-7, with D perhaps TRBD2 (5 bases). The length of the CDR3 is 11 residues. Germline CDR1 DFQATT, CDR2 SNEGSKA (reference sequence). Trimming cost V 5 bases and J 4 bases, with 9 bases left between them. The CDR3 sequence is CSAEEGYEQYF. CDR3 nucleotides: TGCAGTGCTGAAGAGGGTTACGAGCAGTACTTC.

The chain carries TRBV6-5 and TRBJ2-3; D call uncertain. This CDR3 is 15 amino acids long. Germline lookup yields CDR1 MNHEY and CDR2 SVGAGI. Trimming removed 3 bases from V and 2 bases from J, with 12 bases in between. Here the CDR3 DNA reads TGTGCCAGCAGTTATCTAGGGCCCCCCACAGATACGCAGTATTTT. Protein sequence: CASSYLGPPTDTQYF.

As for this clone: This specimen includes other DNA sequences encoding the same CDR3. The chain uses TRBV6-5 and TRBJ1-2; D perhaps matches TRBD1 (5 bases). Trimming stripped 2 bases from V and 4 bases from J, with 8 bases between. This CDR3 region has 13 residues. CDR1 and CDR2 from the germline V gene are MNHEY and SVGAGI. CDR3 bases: TGTGCCAGCAGTTACCCAGGGAGCTATGGCTACACCTTC. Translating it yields CASSYPGSYGYTF.

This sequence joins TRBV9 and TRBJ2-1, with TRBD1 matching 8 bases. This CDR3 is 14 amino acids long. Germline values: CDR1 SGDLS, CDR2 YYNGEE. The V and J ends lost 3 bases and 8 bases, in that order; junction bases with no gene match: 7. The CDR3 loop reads CASSARAGGHEQFF. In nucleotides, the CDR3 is TGTGCCAGCAGCGCGAGGGCAGGGGGCCATGAGCAGTTCTTC.

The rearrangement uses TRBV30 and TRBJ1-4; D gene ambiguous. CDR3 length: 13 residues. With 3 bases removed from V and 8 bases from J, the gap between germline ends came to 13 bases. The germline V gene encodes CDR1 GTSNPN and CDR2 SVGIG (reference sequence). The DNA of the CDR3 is TGTGCCTGGAGCTTCGGAAACGAGGAAAAACTGTTTTTT. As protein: CAWSFGNEEKLFF.

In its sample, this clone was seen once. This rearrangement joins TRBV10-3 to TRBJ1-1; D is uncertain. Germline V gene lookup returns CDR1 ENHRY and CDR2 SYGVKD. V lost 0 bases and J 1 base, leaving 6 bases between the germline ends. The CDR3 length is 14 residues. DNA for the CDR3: TGTGCCATCAGTGAGTCCGTCAGGAACACTGAAGCTTTCTTT. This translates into CAISESVRNTEAFF.

CDR3: CASSPRGLAGELDYNEQFF. CDR3 nucleotides: TGTGCCAGCTCACCGAGAGGGCTAGCGGGGGAACTCGATTACAATGAGCAGTTCTTC. The chain joins TRBV18 to TRBJ2-1; 10 bases are shared with TRBD2. V was clipped by 3 bases and J by 4 bases; unmatched bases: 15. CDR1 KGHSH and CDR2 LQKENI come from the germline V gene. The CDR3 contains 19 residues.

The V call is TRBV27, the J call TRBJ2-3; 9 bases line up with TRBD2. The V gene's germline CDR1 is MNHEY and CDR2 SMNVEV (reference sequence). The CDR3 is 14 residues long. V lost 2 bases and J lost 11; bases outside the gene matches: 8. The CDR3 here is CASSLRLAGSLQYF. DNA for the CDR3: TGTGCCAGCAGTTTACGCCTAGCGGGAAGCCTGCAGTATTTT.

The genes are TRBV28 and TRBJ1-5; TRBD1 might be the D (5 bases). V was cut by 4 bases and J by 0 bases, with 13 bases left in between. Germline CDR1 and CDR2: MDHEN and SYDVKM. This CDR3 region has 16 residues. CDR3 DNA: TGTGCCAGCAGTTCCCCAGGGACCTATAGCAATCAGCCCCAGCATTTT. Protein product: CASSSPGTYSNQPQHF.

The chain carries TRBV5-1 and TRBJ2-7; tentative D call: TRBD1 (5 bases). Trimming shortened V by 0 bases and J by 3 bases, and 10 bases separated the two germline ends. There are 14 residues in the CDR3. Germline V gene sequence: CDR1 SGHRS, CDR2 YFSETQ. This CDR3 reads CASSLAGARYEQYF. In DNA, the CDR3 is TGCGCCAGCAGCTTGGCTGGGGCGCGCTACGAGCAGTACTTC.

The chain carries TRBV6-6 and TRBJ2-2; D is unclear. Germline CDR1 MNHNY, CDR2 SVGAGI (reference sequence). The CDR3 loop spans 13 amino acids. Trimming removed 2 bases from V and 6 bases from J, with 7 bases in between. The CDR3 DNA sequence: TGTGCCAGCAGTTACGTCCTAGCCGGGGAGCTGTTTTTT. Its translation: CASSYVLAGELFF.

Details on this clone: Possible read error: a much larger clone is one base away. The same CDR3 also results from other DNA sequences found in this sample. The CDR3 loop is CASSSPYEQYF. Written as DNA, the CDR3 is TGTGCCAGCAGCTCCCCCTACGAGCAGTACTTC. The chain carries TRBV6-6 and TRBJ2-7; D unclear. Per germline, CDR1 MNHNY and CDR2 SVGAGI (reference sequence). Trimming removed 6 bases at V and 2 bases at J, with 5 bases between. The CDR3 is 11 residues long.

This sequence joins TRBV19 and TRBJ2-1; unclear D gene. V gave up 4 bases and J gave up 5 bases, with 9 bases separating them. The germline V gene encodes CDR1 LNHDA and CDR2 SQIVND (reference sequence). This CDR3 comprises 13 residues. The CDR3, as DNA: TGTGCCAGTAGTAACCCCCAAAACAATGAGCAGTTCTTC. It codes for CASSNPQNNEQFF.

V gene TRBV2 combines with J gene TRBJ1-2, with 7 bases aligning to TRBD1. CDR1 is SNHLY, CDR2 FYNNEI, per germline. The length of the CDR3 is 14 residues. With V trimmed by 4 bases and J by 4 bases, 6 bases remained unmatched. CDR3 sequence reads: CASSVHRGIYGYTF. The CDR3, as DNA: TGTGCCAGCAGTGTACACAGGGGAATCTATGGCTACACCTTC.

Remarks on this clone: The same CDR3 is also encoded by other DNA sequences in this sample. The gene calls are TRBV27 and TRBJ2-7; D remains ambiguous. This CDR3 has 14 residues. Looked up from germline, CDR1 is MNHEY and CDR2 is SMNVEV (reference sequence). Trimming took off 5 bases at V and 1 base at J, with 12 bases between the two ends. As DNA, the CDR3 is TGTGCCAGCAGTCTGACGTCCGGATCCTACGAGCAGTACTTC. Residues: CASSLTSGSYEQYF.

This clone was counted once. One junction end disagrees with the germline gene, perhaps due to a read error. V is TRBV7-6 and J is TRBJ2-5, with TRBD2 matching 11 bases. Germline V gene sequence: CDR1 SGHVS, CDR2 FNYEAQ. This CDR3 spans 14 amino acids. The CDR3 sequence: CASSPGTSGESQYF. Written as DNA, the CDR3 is TGTGCCAGCAGCCCTGGGACTAGCGGAGAGTCCCAGTACTTC.

The CDR3 sequence is CASSLGLGPDEQYF. The CDR3 DNA is TGTGCCAGCAGCTTGGGATTGGGGCCGGACGAGCAGTACTTC. This rearrangement joins TRBV5-6 to TRBJ2-7; D possibly corresponds to TRBD1 (5 bases). Trimming took 0 bases from V and 5 from J, leaving 12 bases between them. Germline lookup yields CDR1 SGHDT and CDR2 YYEEEE. This CDR3 is 14 amino acids long.

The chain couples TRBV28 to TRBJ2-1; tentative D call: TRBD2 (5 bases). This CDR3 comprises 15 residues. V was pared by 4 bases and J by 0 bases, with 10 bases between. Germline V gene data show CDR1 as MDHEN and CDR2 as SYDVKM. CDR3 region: CASSSTRSSYNEQFF. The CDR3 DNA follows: TGTGCCAGCAGTTCCACTAGGAGCTCCTACAATGAGCAGTTCTTC.

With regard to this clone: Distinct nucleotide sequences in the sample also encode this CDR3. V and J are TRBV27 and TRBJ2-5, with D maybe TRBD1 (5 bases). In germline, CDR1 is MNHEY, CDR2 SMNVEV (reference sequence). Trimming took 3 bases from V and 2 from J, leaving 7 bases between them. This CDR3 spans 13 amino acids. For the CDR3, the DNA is TGTGCCAGCAGTTTCAGGGTACAAGAGACCCAGTACTTC. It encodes CASSFRVQETQYF.

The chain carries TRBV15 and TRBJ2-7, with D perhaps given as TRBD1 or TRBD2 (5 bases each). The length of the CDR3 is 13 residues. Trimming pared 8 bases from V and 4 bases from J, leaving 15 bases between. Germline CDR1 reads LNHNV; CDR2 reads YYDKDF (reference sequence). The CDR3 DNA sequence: TGTGCCACCGGACTGGCAGAGGGGTACGAGCAGTACTTC. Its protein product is CATGLAEGYEQYF.

CDR3 loop: CASSLGQTPSYEQYF. CDR3 in DNA: TGTGCCAGCAGCTTAGGCCAGACACCTTCCTACGAGCAGTACTTC. The V call is TRBV11-2, the J call TRBJ2-7; D gene ambiguous. CDR1 and CDR2 from the germline V gene are SGHAT and FQNNGV. The CDR3 covers 15 residues. Trimming took 1 base from V and 1 from J, leaving 11 bases between them.

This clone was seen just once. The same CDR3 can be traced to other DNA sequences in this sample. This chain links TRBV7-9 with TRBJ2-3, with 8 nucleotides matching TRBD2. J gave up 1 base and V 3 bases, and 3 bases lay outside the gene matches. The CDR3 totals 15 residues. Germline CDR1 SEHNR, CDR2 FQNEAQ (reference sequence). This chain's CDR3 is CASSLISGGTDTQYF. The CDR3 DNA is TGTGCCAGCAGCTTGATTAGCGGGGGCACAGATACGCAGTATTTT.

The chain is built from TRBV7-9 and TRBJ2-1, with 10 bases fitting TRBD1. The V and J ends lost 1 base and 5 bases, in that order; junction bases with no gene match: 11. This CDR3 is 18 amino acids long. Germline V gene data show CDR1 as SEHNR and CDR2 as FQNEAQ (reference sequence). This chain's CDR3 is CASSLGGMRDRGHNEQFF. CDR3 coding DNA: TGTGCCAGCAGCTTAGGGGGCATGCGGGACAGGGGCCACAATGAGCAGTTCTTC.